This is a list of T cell receptor beta chains from one sample in a study of OX40 agonist ivuxolimab in advanced cancers. Sequencing used immunoSEQ multiplex PCR; TCRdb keeps in-frame clones, though not all of them. In the table there are around 41,000 clones, around 81% of which are singletons. This sample comprised CD4+ or CD8+ T cells sorted from blood, obtained in a trial of the OX40 agonist ivuxolimab. Source of these receptors: an adult with an advanced solid tumor such as melanoma, head and neck, liver or kidney cancer. The CDR3 runs from the conserved cysteine through the conserved F or W. Each record gives: D gene, clone size, V gene, J gene, CDR3 DNA, CDR3 protein. The D gene is left open where the match is weak. Size is stated for part of the rows, as once, few or many counts, or as a class when the clone is expanded.

D: NA; size: NA; V: TRBV19; J: TRBJ1-2; DNA: TGTGCCAGTAACTGGGGGTATGGCTACACCTTC; CDR3: CASNWGYGYTF
D: TRBD1; size: once; V: TRBV27; J: TRBJ1-4; DNA: TGTGCCAGCAGTCATGACAGGGTCGCTGAAAAACTGTTTTTT; CDR3: CASSHDRVAEKLFF
D: TRBD1; size: NA; V: TRBV19; J: TRBJ1-4; DNA: TGTGCCAGTACGCGGGACAGGGGAAGGGAAAAACTGTTTTTT; CDR3: CASTRDRGREKLFF
D: TRBD1; size: NA; V: TRBV29-1; J: TRBJ2-5; DNA: TGCAGCGCCCGGCCGACAGGGTCCGGGGAGACCCAGTACTTC; CDR3: CSARPTGSGETQYF
D: NA; size: NA; V: TRBV11-2; J: TRBJ2-7; DNA: TGTGCCAGCAGCTTAGGGACACGCTCCTACGAGCAGTACTTC; CDR3: CASSLGTRSYEQYF
D: TRBD2; size: NA; V: TRBV15; J: TRBJ2-2; DNA: TGTGCCACCAGCGGCGGGAGGATTGCGGGCGGGGAGCTGTTTTTT; CDR3: CATSGGRIAGGELFF
D: NA; size: NA; V: TRBV4-3; J: TRBJ1-3; DNA: TGCGCCAGCAGCCAAGGGAGTAGCTCTGGAAACACCATATATTTT; CDR3: CASSQGSSSGNTIYF
D: NA; size: NA; V: TRBV5-4; J: TRBJ1-2; DNA: TGTGCCAGCAGCTTGGGATCAACCCTCTCCGGGGAAAATGGCTACACCTTC; CDR3: CASSLGSTLSGENGYTF
D: NA; size: NA; V: TRBV11-2; J: TRBJ1-6; DNA: TGTGCCAGCAGCTTAAAAGGGAGTTCACCCCTCCACTTT; CDR3: CASSLKGSSPLHF
D: NA; size: NA; V: TRBV10-3; J: TRBJ2-7; DNA: TGTGCCACCTCACCATCGGGATCCTACGAGCAGTACTTC; CDR3: CATSPSGSYEQYF
D: NA; size: few; V: TRBV5-8; J: TRBJ2-5; DNA: TGTGCCAGCAGCCGAGGGACCGCAGGGCGAGAGACCCAGTACTTC; CDR3: CASSRGTAGRETQYF
D: TRBD1; size: NA; V: TRBV7-2; J: TRBJ1-1; DNA: TGTGCCAGCAGCTTATGGTCGGGACAGGATGTAGGGTGGGGTACTGAAGCTTTCTTT; CDR3: CASSLWSGQDVGWGTEAFF
D: NA; size: NA; V: TRBV6-5; J: TRBJ2-7; DNA: TGTGCCAGCACCCCCAGGAAGAAGCGATTCTACGAGCAGTACTTC; CDR3: CASTPRKKRFYEQYF
D: NA; size: NA; V: TRBV2; J: TRBJ2-4; DNA: TGTGCCAGCAGATCGGGACTCCTAGCCAAAAACATTCAGTACTTC; CDR3: CASRSGLLAKNIQYF
D: NA; size: NA; V: TRBV7-6; J: TRBJ1-6; DNA: TGTGCCAGCAGCCCCCGGTATGGGTCAAAGGATTCACCCCTCCACTTT; CDR3: CASSPRYGSKDSPLHF
D: NA; size: once; V: TRBV6-6; J: TRBJ1-3; DNA: TGTGCCAGCAGTTACGGATTCTGGGCGTCTGGAAACACCATATATTTT; CDR3: CASSYGFWASGNTIYF
D: NA; size: NA; V: TRBV10-3; J: TRBJ2-1; DNA: TGTGCCATCAGGAGCAACGAAGGCAATGAGCAGTTCTTC; CDR3: CAIRSNEGNEQFF
D: NA; size: NA; V: TRBV19; J: TRBJ2-2; DNA: TGTGCCAGTAGTATCCAGTTTGCCGGGGAGCTGTTTTTT; CDR3: CASSIQFAGELFF
D: NA; size: NA; V: TRBV5-4; J: TRBJ2-5; DNA: TGTGCCAGCAGCTTGGGCGGGTTGGAGACCCAGTACTTC; CDR3: CASSLGGLETQYF